This TCR beta chain came from a study of type 1 regulatory T cells. A single record per CDR3 protein comes from TCRdb applying MiXCR to the reads. The table includes 70,000 or so distinct CDR3 sequences, around 21% detected once. The CDR3 sequence is 15 residues long. V lost 3 bases, J lost 3 bases, and 15 bases lay in between. Germline lookup yields CDR1 LNHDA and CDR2 SQIVND (reference sequence). General study findings and limits: Tr1 cells had a more restricted TCR repertoire than non-Tr1 cells.

For this clonotype: What it binds is not known.

The TCR was taken from a human donor in good health. Sequenced material: cultured type 1 regulatory T (Tr1) cells, either the whole culture or a sorted fraction (not recorded which). The gene calls are TRBV19 and TRBJ2-7; D remains ambiguous. DNA of the CDR3: TGTGCCAGTAGTATGGGCCAGCTTCAAATCTACGAGCAGTACTTC. As protein: CASSMGQLQIYEQYF.